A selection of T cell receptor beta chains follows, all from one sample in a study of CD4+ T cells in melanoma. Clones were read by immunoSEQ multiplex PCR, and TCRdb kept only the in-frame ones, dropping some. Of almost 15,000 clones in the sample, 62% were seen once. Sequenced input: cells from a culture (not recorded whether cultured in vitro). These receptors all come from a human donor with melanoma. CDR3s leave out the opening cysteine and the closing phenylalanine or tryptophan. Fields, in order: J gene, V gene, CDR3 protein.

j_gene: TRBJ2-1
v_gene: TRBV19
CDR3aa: ASSTRGVPYNEQF

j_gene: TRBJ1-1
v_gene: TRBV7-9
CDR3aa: ASSFGALGVDTEAF

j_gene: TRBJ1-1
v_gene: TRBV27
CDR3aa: ASSLERDTEAF

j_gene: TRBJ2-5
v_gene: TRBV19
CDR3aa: ASSILGGQETQY

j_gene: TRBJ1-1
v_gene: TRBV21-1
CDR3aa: ASSLLTIEAF

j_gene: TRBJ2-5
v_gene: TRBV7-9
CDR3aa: ASSLGSGQETQY

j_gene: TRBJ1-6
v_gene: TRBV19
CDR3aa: ASSLGHPFGNSPLH

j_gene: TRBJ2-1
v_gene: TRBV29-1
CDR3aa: RASVLRYSYNEQF

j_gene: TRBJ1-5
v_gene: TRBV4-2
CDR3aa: ASSHPSSSGQPQH

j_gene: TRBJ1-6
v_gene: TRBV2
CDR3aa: ASSADQGQSSYNSPLH

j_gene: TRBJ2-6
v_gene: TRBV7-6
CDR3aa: ASSTWTPAGGPTGANVLT

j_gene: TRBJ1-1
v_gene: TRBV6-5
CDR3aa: ASSYSRAGATEAF

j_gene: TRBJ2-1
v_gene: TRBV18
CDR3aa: ASSGGAYNEQF

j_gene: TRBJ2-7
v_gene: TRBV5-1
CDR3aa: ASSSTGSLYEQY

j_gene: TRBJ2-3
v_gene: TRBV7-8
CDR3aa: ASSFRERGVRGTDTQY

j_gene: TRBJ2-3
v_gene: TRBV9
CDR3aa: ASSVGTSGGLTDTQY

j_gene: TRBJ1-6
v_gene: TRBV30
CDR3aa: AWSPGPSSPLH

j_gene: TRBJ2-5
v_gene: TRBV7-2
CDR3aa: ASSFKTHGRETQY

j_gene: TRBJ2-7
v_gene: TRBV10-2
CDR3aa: ASRRRDRGEQY

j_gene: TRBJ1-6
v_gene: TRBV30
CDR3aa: AWRFSAYNSPLH

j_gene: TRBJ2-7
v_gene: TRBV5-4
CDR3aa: ASSTWPLAGGTSYEQY

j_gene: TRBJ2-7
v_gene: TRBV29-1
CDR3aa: SVGTSYSYEQY

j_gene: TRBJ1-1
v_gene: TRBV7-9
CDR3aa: ASSLGQGRGAEAF

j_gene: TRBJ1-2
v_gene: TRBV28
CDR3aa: ASWNQHGYGYT

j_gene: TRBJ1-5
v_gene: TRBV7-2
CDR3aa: ASSFGLYSNQPQH

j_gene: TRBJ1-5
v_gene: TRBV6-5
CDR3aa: ASSPTTEGRQPQH

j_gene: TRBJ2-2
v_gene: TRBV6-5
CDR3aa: ASSYLDTGELF

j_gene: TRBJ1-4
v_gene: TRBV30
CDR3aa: AWMGGGNEKLF

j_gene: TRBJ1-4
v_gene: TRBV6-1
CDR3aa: ASRDRGFREKLF

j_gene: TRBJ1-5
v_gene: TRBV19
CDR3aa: ASSTWGQGGQPQH

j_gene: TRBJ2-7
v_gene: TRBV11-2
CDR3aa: ATAGGASYEQY

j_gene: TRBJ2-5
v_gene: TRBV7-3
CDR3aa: ASSLTRLETQY